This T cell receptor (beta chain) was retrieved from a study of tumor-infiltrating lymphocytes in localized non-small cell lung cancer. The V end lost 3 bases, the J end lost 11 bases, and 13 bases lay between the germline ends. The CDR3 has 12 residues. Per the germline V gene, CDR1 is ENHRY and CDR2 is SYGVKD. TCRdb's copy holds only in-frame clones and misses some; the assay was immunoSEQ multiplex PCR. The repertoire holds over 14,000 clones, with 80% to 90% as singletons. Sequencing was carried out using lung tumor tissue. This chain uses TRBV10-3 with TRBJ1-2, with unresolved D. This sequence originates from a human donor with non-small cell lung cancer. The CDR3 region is CAISEEQTKYTF. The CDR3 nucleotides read TGTGCCATCAGTGAAGAACAGACCAAATACACCTTC.